Listed here are 13 T cell receptor beta chains from one sample, sequenced in a study of graft-versus-host responses after intestinal transplantation. Profiling relied on immunoSEQ multiplex PCR, and the TCRdb table lists in-frame clones only, not all of them. The sample has some 69,000 clones, 80% to 95% seen once; the top ten hold roughly 6.7%. Sequences were derived from bone marrow, sampled around 720 days after intestinal transplantation. The receptors come from a human patient who received an intestinal transplant, so some T cells may come from the graft donor.

This clone was counted between two and nine times. The gene calls are TRBV7-3 and TRBJ1-1; D might be TRBD1 (5 bases). Germline-derived CDR1 and CDR2 are SGHTA and FQGTGA. The CDR3 has 15 residues. With 0 bases removed from V and 6 bases from J, the gap between germline ends came to 14 bases. The CDR3 spells CASSLTSQGAAEAFF. The CDR3 DNA reads TGTGCCAGCAGCTTAACATCGCAGGGCGCGGCTGAAGCTTTCTTT.

The V gene is TRBV7-7, the J gene TRBJ2-1; D remains ambiguous. The CDR3 runs 13 residues. The V gene's germline CDR1 is SSHAT and CDR2 FNYEAQ (reference sequence). V lost 0 bases and J 7 bases, leaving 7 bases between the germline ends. The CDR3 nucleotides are TGTGCCAGCAGCTTAGCGGATGAGAATGAGCAGTTCTTC. Its translation: CASSLADENEQFF.

J is TRBJ1-2 and V is TRBV7-9, with 7 bases matching TRBD1. This CDR3 comprises 15 residues. V was pared by 6 bases and J by 4 bases, with 11 bases of the junction left unmatched. Germline CDR1 SEHNR, CDR2 FQNEAQ (reference sequence). CDR3 residues: CASSPRDSLIYGYTF. The DNA for the CDR3 is TGTGCCAGCAGTCCTCGGGACAGCCTGATCTATGGCTACACCTTC. Full variable domain (outside the CDR3, taken from reference TRBV7-9 and TRBJ1-2): DTGVSQNPRHKITKRGQNVTFRCDPISEHNRLYWYRQTLGQGPEFLTYFQNEAQLEKSRLLSDRFSAERPKGSFSTLEIQRTEQGDSAMYLCASSPRDSLIYGYTFGSGTRLTVV.

To note about this clone: The junction and the germline gene differ at one end; a read error may be behind it. The gene calls are TRBV10-3 and TRBJ2-5, with 14 bases fitting TRBD2. This CDR3 region has 17 residues. Germline-derived CDR1 and CDR2 are ENHRY and SYGVKD. Here the CDR3 reads CASSYVETSGGAETQYF. The CDR3 region has the DNA TGTGCCAGCAGTTACGTTGAGACTAGCGGGGGGGCTGAGACCCAGTACTTC.

The chain has TRBV28 and TRBJ1-2; D is uncertain. The CDR3 sequence is 13 residues long. Trimming cost V 7 bases and J 4 bases, with 13 bases left between them. In germline, CDR1 is MDHEN, CDR2 SYDVKM. The chain's CDR3 is CASTSSVSYGYTF. The CDR3 coding sequence is TGTGCCAGCACCTCGAGTGTATCCTATGGCTACACCTTC.

V gene TRBV2 combines with J gene TRBJ2-5; D is uncertain. The germline V gene has CDR1 SNHLY and CDR2 FYNNEI. V was shortened by 6 bases and J by 2 bases, with 13 bases between the two germline ends. The CDR3 consists of 14 residues. The CDR3 sequence is CASRPRAGQETQYF. CDR3 bases: TGTGCCAGCAGACCAAGGGCAGGACAAGAGACCCAGTACTTC.

This clone was counted between two and nine times. Other DNA sequences in the sample encode the same CDR3. V is TRBV7-9 and J is TRBJ1-2; D gene uncertain. This CDR3 region has 13 residues. Trimming left V 4 bases short and J 3 bases short, with 9 bases between. Germline CDR1 is SEHNR and CDR2 is FQNEAQ (reference sequence). The CDR3 region has the DNA TGTGCCAGCAGCTCTGGGGATTACTATGGCTACACCTTC. Translation gives CASSSGDYYGYTF.

The chain employs TRBV10-1 and TRBJ2-5; D is ambiguous. CDR3 length equals 13 residues. V lost 2 bases and J 2 bases, leaving 6 bases between the germline ends. Germline V gene data show CDR1 as WNHNN and CDR2 as SYGVQD (reference sequence). The CDR3 DNA sequence: TGCGCCAGCAGTGAGAATTTACAAGAGACCCAGTACTTC. This translates into CASSENLQETQYF.

The chain recombines TRBV27 with TRBJ1-2; D is ambiguous. The germline V and J ends were trimmed by 1 base and 0 bases, with 6 bases remaining between them. The CDR3 is made up of 14 amino acids. The germline V gene has CDR1 MNHEY and CDR2 SMNVEV (reference sequence). The CDR3 region is CASSLYPSNYGYTF. The CDR3 DNA follows: TGTGCCAGCAGTTTATACCCGTCTAACTATGGCTACACCTTC.

The gene calls are TRBV6-5 and TRBJ2-3; possibly TRBD2 for D (6 bases). From germline, CDR1 is MNHEY and CDR2 SVGAGI. CDR3 length: 15 amino acids. Trimming shortened V by 4 bases and J by 2 bases, and 13 bases separated the two germline ends. The CDR3 is CASSSGGGPTDTQYF. The CDR3 region has the DNA TGTGCCAGCAGTTCCGGGGGAGGTCCCACAGATACGCAGTATTTT.

The DNA of the CDR3 is TGTGCCAGCAGCTTAGGAGGCACCGGGGAGCTGTTTTTT. It codes for CASSLGGTGELFF. The rearrangement joins TRBV7-3 to TRBJ2-2; D is possibly TRBD2 (5 bases). The CDR3 totals 13 residues. Germline lookup yields CDR1 SGHTA and CDR2 FQGTGA. V was pared by 2 bases and J by 4 bases, with 5 bases between.

The chain carries TRBV28 and TRBJ2-3; TRBD2 aligns across 14 bases. J gave up 4 bases and V 3 bases, and 3 bases lay outside the gene matches. CDR3 length equals 16 residues. Germline assignment: CDR1 MDHEN and CDR2 SYDVKM. In DNA, the CDR3 is TGTGCCAGCAGTTTTCCGGGACTAGCGGGAGCAGATACGCAGTATTTT. Translated, it gives CASSFPGLAGADTQYF.

The V and J genes are TRBV6-6 and TRBJ1-4; a possible D gene is TRBD1 (5 bases). Trimming took 8 bases from V and 5 from J, leaving 12 bases between them. CDR1 and CDR2 (germline): MNHNY, SVGAGI (reference sequence). The CDR3 covers 13 residues. The CDR3, as DNA: TGTGCCAGCGCGGACTGGGGCAATGAAAAACTGTTTTTT. Its translation is CASADWGNEKLFF.